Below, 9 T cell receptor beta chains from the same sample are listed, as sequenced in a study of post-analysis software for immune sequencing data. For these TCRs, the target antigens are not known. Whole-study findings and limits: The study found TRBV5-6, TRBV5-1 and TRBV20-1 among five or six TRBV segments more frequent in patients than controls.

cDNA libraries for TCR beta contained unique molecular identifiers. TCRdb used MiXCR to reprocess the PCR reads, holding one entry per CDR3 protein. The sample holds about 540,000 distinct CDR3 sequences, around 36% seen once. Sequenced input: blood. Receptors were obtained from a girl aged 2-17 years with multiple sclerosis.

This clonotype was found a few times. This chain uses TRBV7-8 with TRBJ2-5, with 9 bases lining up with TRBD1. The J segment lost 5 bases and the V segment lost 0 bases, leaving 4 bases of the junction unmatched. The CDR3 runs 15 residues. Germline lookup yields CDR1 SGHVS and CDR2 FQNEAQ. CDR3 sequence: CASSLAAGQGETQYF. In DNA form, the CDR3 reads TGTGCCAGCAGCTTAGCGGCCGGACAGGGGGAGACCCAGTACTTC.

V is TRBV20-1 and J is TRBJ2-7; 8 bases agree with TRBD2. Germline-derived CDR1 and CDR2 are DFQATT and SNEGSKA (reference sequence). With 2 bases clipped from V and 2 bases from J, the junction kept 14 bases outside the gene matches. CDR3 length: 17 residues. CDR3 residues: CSARSSVTSGRPYEQYF. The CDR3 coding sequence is TGCAGTGCTAGATCATCTGTCACTAGCGGCCGCCCCTACGAGCAGTACTTC.

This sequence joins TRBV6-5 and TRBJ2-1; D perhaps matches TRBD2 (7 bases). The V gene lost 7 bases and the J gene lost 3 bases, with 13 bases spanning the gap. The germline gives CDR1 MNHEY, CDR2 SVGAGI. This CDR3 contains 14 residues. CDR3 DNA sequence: TGTGCCAGCAAACGGGGGGCCCTCTACAATGAGCAGTTCTTC. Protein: CASKRGALYNEQFF.

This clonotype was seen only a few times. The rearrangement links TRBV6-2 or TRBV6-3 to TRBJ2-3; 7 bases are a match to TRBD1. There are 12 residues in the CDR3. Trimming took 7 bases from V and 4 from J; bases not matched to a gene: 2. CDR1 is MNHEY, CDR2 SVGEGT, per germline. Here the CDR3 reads CASMTGPDTQYF. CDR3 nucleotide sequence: TGTGCCAGCATGACAGGGCCAGATACGCAGTATTTT.

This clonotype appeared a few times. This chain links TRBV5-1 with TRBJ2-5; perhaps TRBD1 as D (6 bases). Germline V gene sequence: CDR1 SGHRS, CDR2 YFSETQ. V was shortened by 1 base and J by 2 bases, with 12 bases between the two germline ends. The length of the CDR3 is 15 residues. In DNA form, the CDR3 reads TGCGCCAGCAGCTTGCACCGGACAGCTCAAGAGACCCAGTACTTC. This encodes CASSLHRTAQETQYF.

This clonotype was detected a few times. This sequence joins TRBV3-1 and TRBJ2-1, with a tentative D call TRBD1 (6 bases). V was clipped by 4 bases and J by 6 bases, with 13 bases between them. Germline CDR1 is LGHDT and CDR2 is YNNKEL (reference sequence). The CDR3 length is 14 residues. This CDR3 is CASSPGAQSNEQFF. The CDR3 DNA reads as TGTGCCAGCAGCCCAGGGGCGCAATCCAATGAGCAGTTCTTC.

CDR3 DNA: TGCAGTGCTAGAGTAACCCTCAGGGATACGCAGTATTTT. This translates into CSARVTLRDTQYF. The genes are TRBV20-1 and TRBJ2-3; no clear D. In germline, CDR1 is DFQATT, CDR2 SNEGSKA (reference sequence). The V end was cut by 1 base, the J end by 6 bases, with 11 bases between. This CDR3 has 13 amino acids.

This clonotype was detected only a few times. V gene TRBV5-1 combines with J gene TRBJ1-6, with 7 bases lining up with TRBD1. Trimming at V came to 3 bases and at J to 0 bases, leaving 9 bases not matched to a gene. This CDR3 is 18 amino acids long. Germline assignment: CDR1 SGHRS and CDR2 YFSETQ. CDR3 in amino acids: CASSYRTGGSSYNSPLHF. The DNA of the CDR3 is TGCGCCAGCAGCTACCGGACAGGAGGGAGCTCCTATAATTCACCCCTCCACTTT.

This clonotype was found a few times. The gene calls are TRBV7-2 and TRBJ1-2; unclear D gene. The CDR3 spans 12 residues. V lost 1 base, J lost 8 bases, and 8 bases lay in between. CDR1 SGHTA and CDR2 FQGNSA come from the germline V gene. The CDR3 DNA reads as TGTGCCAGCAGCTTAGACTACGGGGGCTACACCTTC. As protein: CASSLDYGGYTF.